This T cell receptor beta chain was captured by sequencing in a study of T cell clonality in common variable immunodeficiency. General study results and limits: TCRbeta clonality was increased in CVID versus healthy controls. Reportedly, TCR beta sequences from common variable immunodeficiency showed fewer deletions and N-nucleotide insertions. Shared TCRbeta clones were fewer between CVID subjects than controls.

This CDR3 is 14 amino acids long. V was cut by 4 bases and J by 2 bases, with 11 bases left in between. Germline assignment: CDR1 MNHNS and CDR2 SASEGT. This clone was seen ten or more times. Its antigen remains unidentified. The read comes to an end 3 residues before the CDR3 does, leaving the germline J gene to fill in the end. Equal genomic DNA amounts from CVID and control samples were sequenced. Assay: immunoSEQ multiplex PCR; the TCRdb copy retains only in-frame clones and omits some. This sample carries tens of thousands of clones, none of them present only once. Sequencing was done on a sample of peripheral blood mononuclear cells. This clonotype originated in a person aged 18 to 75 in good health. This rearrangement joins TRBV6-1 to TRBJ2-5, with D hard to call. The CDR3 loop reads CASSANRVQETQYF. The covered CDR3 bases are TGTGCCAGCAGTGCGAACAGAGTACAAGAGACC.